This T cell receptor (beta chain) was profiled in a study of T-cell memory formation after mild COVID-19. Whole-study results and caveats: Second-wave clones with a day 37 peak had unconfirmed SARS-CoV-2 specificity.

After removal of 4 bases from V and 3 bases from J, the junction contained 4 bases not matched to a gene. CDR1 SGHRS and CDR2 YFSETQ come from the germline V gene. CDR3 size: 15 residues. With regard to this clonotype: The target antigen is unknown.

One entry per CDR3 protein, called by TCRdb with MiXCR from the 5' RACE reads. This table holds 180,000 or so distinct CDR3 sequences, approximately 16% found once. Material for sequencing was PBMCs or a T cell subset sorted from them (not recorded which). V is TRBV5-1 and J is TRBJ2-7, with 13 bases matching TRBD2. The receptor's source is an adult woman who had mild COVID-19 (a few samples of this study predate the infection). Cell type and time point are not known. CDR3: CASSAGLAGHYEQYF. The DNA for the CDR3 is TGCGCCAGCAGCGCGGGACTAGCGGGACACTACGAGCAGTACTTC.